This T cell receptor beta chain stems from a study of identical twins. This clonotype has only a few counts. The CDR3 runs to 14 residues. Germline lookup yields CDR1 DFQATT and CDR2 SNEGSKA (reference sequence). TCRdb recomputed calls from the 5' RACE reads with MiXCR, one row per CDR3 protein. The table lists hundreds of thousands of distinct CDR3 sequences, more than 6.5% of them singletons, with 0.8% to 1% in the top ten. Another study also made use of these data, one on yellow fever vaccine responses in identical twins.

The sequence was obtained from a woman aged 18-29 years in good health. The chain carries TRBV20-1 and TRBJ2-1, with TRBD2 matching 8 bases. What was sequenced was PBMCs. The CDR3 reads CSGSGGSSYNEQFF. CDR3 nucleotides: TGCAGCGGATCGGGGGGGAGCTCCTACAATGAGCAGTTCTTC.